Sequencing of this TCR beta chain was carried out in a study of cytomegalovirus exposure and HLA in healthy donors (TCRdb year 2017). At the level of the whole study: An earlier analysis of 587 of the donors reported 276 Gb of sequence data and 95 million to 140 million unique TCR beta sequences obtained from about 170 million T cells. Genome-wide SNP genotypes for about 65% of the roughly 700 donors were used in a later genetic analysis, which treated that subset as a discovery cohort. Roughly 300 gigabases of sequencing data and tens of millions of unique TCR sequences were included in an early release covering roughly 600 HLA-typed donors. Among some 410 genotyped donors of the cohort, an average of about 220,000 unique TCR beta nucleotide sequences was sequenced per donor, of which approximately 19% were non-productive. Four to six DR-DQ haplotypes were handled as single units for association and clustering, since linkage in the cohort was strong. The study combined high-throughput TCR immunosequencing, statistical association of individual TCRs with disease status, and machine learning to predict cytomegalovirus infection status. Of the 350 to 400 genotyped donors, about 80% fell in the genetic ancestry cluster associated with self-reported Caucasian donors. The study aimed to test whether cataloging public T cell receptors could reveal signatures of past pathogen exposure. All discovery cohort repertoires had been generated using a single sequencing platform. Besides the first cohort of around 670 subjects, a separate validation cohort made up of roughly 120 different subjects was used. The later analysis used no new phenotypic data to find candidate immune exposures, relying instead on TCR beta sequences and their occurrence across donors. In a later analysis, previously published TCR beta repertoires from some 640 donors were re-analyzed and high-resolution HLA genotyping was added so that TCR occurrence patterns could be studied. Class I and class II HLA loci were covered by the typing at four-digit resolution. Typing coverage differed by locus: A, B, C, DRB1 and DQB1 were typed in roughly 629-640 donors, DQA1 in 522, DPA1 in 600 to 610, and DPB1 in around 490. Donor age, sex, ethnicity and CMV serostatus were compiled together with the repertoire data. An earlier analysis of several hundred of the donors applied high-throughput TCR beta sequencing to assess whether each TCR beta V gene segment acted as functional or pseudogenic. The study used immunosequencing to profile the T cell repertoires of approximately 650 subjects and linked those repertoires to cytomegalovirus serostatus. Study-wide findings and limitations: A further reported finding was that TCR beta sequences accurately predicted the HLA-A and HLA-B alleles for most subjects in the first cohort. Presence/absence analyses assumed roughly uniform sequencing depth across donors, an assumption that may not hold. When HLA alleles, especially DR and DQ, strongly co-occurred, attributing TCR associations to individual alleles was difficult. In a later analysis, HLA-associated TCR beta chains showed more clonal expansion and lower generation probabilities than non-associated chains that were equally common. In an earlier analysis of about 600 of the donors, most TCR beta V segments appeared in productive rearrangements about 87% or about 30% of the time, broadly matching IMGT annotations. According to the authors, the approach could potentially be generalized to other disease states and immunological phenotypes. Because HLA typing was unavailable for some donors at each locus, only the typed subset was used in association tests. Because counts were too low, seventeen rarely observed V segments, including chromosome 9 orphons, were excluded from the earlier analysis of around 590 of the donors. A later genetic analysis associated a missense DCLRE1C variant with V-gene and J-gene trimming of TCR beta chains, and an independent cohort replicated the association. The only immune exposure information available for the cohort was CMV serostatus. According to a later genetic analysis, donors in an Asian-associated ancestry cluster had fewer N-insertions in productive TCRs than the approximately 630-donor mean. In a later analysis, around 17,000 TCR beta sequences were associated with specific HLA alleles at a false discovery rate of 0.05. In both the original and validation cohorts, the classifier was reported to diagnose cytomegalovirus status with high specificity and sensitivity. Most CMV-associated TCR beta chains appeared to be HLA-restricted in a later analysis, and the HLA associations seemed to be driven largely by CMV exposure. Most TCR sequences were seen in very few donors, while some public TCRs were found in many individuals. This cohort had only TCR beta chains sequenced, and the lack of alpha or paired-chain data limited which features could be detected. A later analysis found that TCR association rates varied across HLA loci, with DRB1 alleles showing the most associated TCRs and HLA-C alleles the fewest. According to a later analysis, parvovirus B19, influenza, CMV and Epstein-Barr virus appeared linked to several top co-occurrence clusters. Correlated functional status among segregating V segments might reflect linkage disequilibrium, but an unknown experimental factor could not be ruled out. Some IMGT-functional V segments, including TRBV6-2 and TRBV6-3, could not be told apart with the 87-base-pair reads, so those segments were excluded. A cluster of highly shared sequence variants was judged likely to be a technical artifact of the sequencing pipeline. In vitro tests confirmed that a few of the cytomegalovirus-associated TCR beta chains recognize cytomegalovirus antigens. The study gave a list of some 150 TCR beta chains associated with cytomegalovirus.

The cohort consisted of 600 to 750 healthy bone marrow donors. Cohort members were all nominally healthy when sampled, although unrecorded immune exposures were likely present. The donor tested CMV seronegative and was one of the 352 seronegative cohort members. A peripheral blood sample was collected from each donor, and TCR beta sequencing was performed on peripheral blood mononuclear cells. The Qiagen DNeasy Blood Extraction Kit was used to extract genomic DNA from the blood cell samples. About this clone: Its antigen remains unidentified. Base qualities are not recorded, but no much larger clone differs from it by a single base.

Libraries were made using the immunoSEQ multiplex PCR assay. For the multiplex PCR, a mixture combining 60 forward primers for TCR Vbeta segments and 13 reverse primers for TCR Jbeta segments was used. Amplification of the CDR3 region of rearranged TCR beta genes was performed with a multiplex PCR assay on genomic DNA. Amplified TCR beta libraries were sequenced as 87-base-pair reads on the Illumina HiSeq System. In the source study's methods: A later analysis tallied 80 million to 95 million unique TCR beta chains across the 666 repertoires, and approximately 12 million of those chains were shared by two or more donors. Raw reads were error-corrected and collapsed into unique sequences with a nearest-neighbor algorithm that merged closely related sequences to remove PCR and sequencing errors. V, D and J gene segments were assigned by aligning CDR3 sequences to IMGT reference sequences. Each retained sequence needed at least a six-nucleotide match to both a V gene segment and a J gene segment. Rearrangements were classified as productive when the CDR3 lacked stop codons and remained in frame with V and J, and all other rearrangements were classified as non-productive. CDR3 was defined by IMGT convention, running from the second conserved V-encoded cysteine to the conserved J-encoded phenylalanine. Sequences without an unambiguous match to a single V gene segment were excluded from the earlier analysis of about 630 of the donors. An earlier analysis of roughly 590 of the donors called V segments functional above 56.7% productive rearrangements and segregating when the between-donor standard deviation exceeded 5%. A statistical classification framework was built to diagnose cytomegalovirus status from the catalog of TCR beta chain sequences. In a later analysis, V and J genes were assigned by comparing TCR nucleotide sequences against IMGT/GENE-DB human TR gene sequences. A later analysis assigned CDR3 sequences and most-parsimonious VDJ recombination scenarios with the TCRdist pipeline. In a later analysis, each TCR beta chain was defined by its CDR3 amino acid sequence together with its V-gene family, and reads without a unique V-gene family were excluded. A later analysis removed 600 or so highly shared, low-generation-probability nucleotide sequences to deal with suspected cross-contamination and a sequencing artifact. For each public chain, a later analysis derived a clonal expansion index from normalized ranks of inferred template counts within each repertoire. A later analysis computed generation probabilities with a VDJ recombination model fitted to out-of-frame rearrangements, and checked the results against IGoR. In a later analysis, TCR-TCR, TCR-HLA and TCR-CMV co-occurrence was scored with hypergeometric tests, and a repertoire-size bias correction was applied to TCR pairs. To estimate false discovery rates, a later analysis permuted the HLA or CMV assignments 20 times. In a later analysis, co-occurring TCRs were grouped using DBSCAN, with TCRdist sequence similarity added in when clustering inside HLA-allele-positive subsets. Repertoires with fewer than 30,000 or more than 120,000 public chains, plus five repertoires with anomalous nucleotide sharing, were excluded from co-occurrence clustering. As stored in TCRdb, this immuneACCESS dataset retains in-frame rearrangements with V and J assigned. A fraction of the clones does not appear; measured against another copy, unresolved V genes explain less than half of the discrepancy, and the remainder lacks a known reason. The V and J calls and clone size are taken from that table; D and trimming were inferred from the DNA. This sample gives 100,000 to 120,000 clones in total; 65% to 85% of them show up just once. 2% to 3% of the sample is in the top ten clones.

Reading from cysteine to phenylalanine, the CDR3 counts 16 amino acids. Of the read, only the CDR3 DNA is kept; its 48 bases are in frame from base 1. Sequences MNHEY (CDR1) and SVGAGI (CDR2) are obtained from the germline V gene. V was cut back by 2 bases and J by 7 bases, leaving a gap of 15 bases between them. The V and J genes are TRBV6-5 and TRBJ1-6; TRBD1 might be the D gene, on 6 matching bases. The receptor comes from a woman younger than 30 in good health and CMV-seronegative. Source material: PBMCs. At the DNA level, the sequence is TGTGCCAGCAGTTACGACCCCAGGGGAGGGAATTCACCCCTCCACTTT. It encodes CASSYDPRGGNSPLHF.